Listed here are 5 T cell receptor beta chains from one sample, sequenced in a study of blood T cell repertoires in COVID-19. Sequencing used immunoSEQ multiplex PCR; TCRdb keeps in-frame clones, though not all of them. This repertoire shows roughly 400,000 clones, about 83% found once; its top ten account for roughly a tenth. Sequencing was done on a sample of PBMCs or T cells enriched from blood (not recorded which). These receptor sequences come from a woman aged 50 to 60 who had recovered from COVID-19.

CDR3 amino acids: CAISESEGATEAFF. The CDR3 nucleotides read TGTGCCATCAGTGAGTCAGAGGGGGCGACTGAAGCTTTCTTT. V usage is TRBV10-3 and J usage is TRBJ1-1; 7 bases are a match to TRBD1. CDR1 and CDR2 from the germline V gene are ENHRY and SYGVKD. The CDR3 covers 14 residues. J gave up 5 bases and V 0 bases, and 3 bases lay outside the gene matches.

Here the CDR3 DNA reads TGTGCCAGCAGAGTAAGGGGGACTAGCGGGACTGGCGAGCAGTACTTC. This gives the protein CASRVRGTSGTGEQYF. The rearrangement joins TRBV11-2 to TRBJ2-7; TRBD2 matches 13 bases. Germline assignment: CDR1 SGHAT and CDR2 FQNNGV. V shed 6 bases, J shed 6 bases, and the junction held 11 bases outside the gene matches. This CDR3 has 16 amino acids.

The chain links TRBV19 to TRBJ1-2; D call uncertain. Trimming took off 4 bases at V and 7 bases at J, with 16 bases between the two ends. Germline lookup yields CDR1 LNHDA and CDR2 SQIVND (reference sequence). The CDR3 is 14 residues long. The CDR3 nucleotides read TGTGCCAGTAGTACCCGAGAACCGAGCCCTGGCTACACCTTC. Residues: CASSTREPSPGYTF.

The J gene is TRBJ1-1, the V gene TRBV30; 10 positions agree with TRBD1. The CDR3 has 15 residues. In germline, CDR1 is GTSNPN, CDR2 SVGIG (reference sequence). V lost 5 bases, J lost 2 bases, and 8 bases stayed unmatched. The CDR3 region is CAWVTGGSANTEAFF. The CDR3 DNA reads as TGTGCCTGGGTGACAGGGGGCTCCGCCAACACTGAAGCTTTCTTT. Full variable domain (missing parts from reference TRBV30 and TRBJ1-1): SQTIHQWPATLVQPVGSPLSLECTVEGTSNPNLYWYRQAAGRGLQLLFYSVGIGQISSEVPQNLSASRPQDRQFILSSKKLLLSDSGFYLCAWVTGGSANTEAFFGQGTRLTVV.

This clone was counted only a few times. The gene calls are TRBV29-1 and TRBJ2-2; a weak D match, TRBD2 (5 bases). This CDR3 contains 12 residues. The germline V gene has CDR1 SQVTM and CDR2 ANQGSEA. Trimming shortened V by 4 bases and J by 6 bases, and 9 bases separated the two germline ends. CDR3 region: CSVGGSPGELFF. The DNA of the CDR3 is TGCAGCGTTGGCGGGTCCCCCGGGGAGCTGTTTTTT.